A single sample is the source of the 5 T cell receptor beta chains below, sequenced in a study. Each CDR3 protein is one row after TCRdb ran MiXCR on the 5' RACE reads. The sample contains roughly 45,000 distinct CDR3 sequences, roughly a fifth of which appear only once. Tregs were sorted as CD4+CD25+CD127-/low cells. The sequenced sample was Tregs sorted from a lymph node. Receptor source: a female donor with breast cancer.

This clonotype was recorded a few times. CDR3 in DNA: TGCGCCAGCAGCCAAGAGGGGACTAGCGTAACCTACGAGCAGTACTTC. Amino acid sequence: CASSQEGTSVTYEQYF. The gene calls are TRBV4-1 and TRBJ2-7; TRBD2 agrees at 10 bases. The junction had 4 bases not matched to a gene; V was cut back by 0 bases and J by 2 bases. The CDR3 consists of 16 residues. CDR1 is MGHRA, CDR2 YSYEKL, per germline.

Comment on this clonotype: A much larger clone differs by one base, so this may be a read error. V gene TRBV6-5 combines with J gene TRBJ1-5; 8 positions match TRBD1. The CDR3 extends over 15 amino acids. The germline V gene encodes CDR1 MNHEY and CDR2 SVGAGI. J lost 9 bases, V lost 5 bases, and 12 bases had no gene match. CDR3 amino acids: CASSQGTGGQRPQHF. CDR3 in DNA: TGTGCCAGCAGTCAGGGGACAGGCGGACAGCGGCCCCAGCATTTT.

The V and J genes are TRBV15 and TRBJ2-4; TRBD2 matches at 8 bases. The trim removed 8 bases at V and 2 bases at J, leaving 8 bases unmatched. Germline CDR1 LNHNV, CDR2 YYDKDF (reference sequence). The CDR3 runs to 15 residues. DNA of the CDR3: TGTGCCACCCTGGGACTAGTTGGGTCCAAAAACATTCAGTACTTC. Amino acids: CATLGLVGSKNIQYF. Full variable domain (missing parts from reference TRBV15 and TRBJ2-4): DAMVIQNPRYQVTQFGKPVTLSCSQTLNHNVMYWYQQKSSQAPKLLFHYYDKDFNNEADTPDNFQSRRPNTSFCFLDIRSPGLGDTAMYLCATLGLVGSKNIQYFGAGTRLSVL.

The rearrangement uses TRBV5-1 and TRBJ2-7, with TRBD1 as a possible D gene (5 bases). The CDR3 contains 15 residues. Germline V gene lookup returns CDR1 SGHRS and CDR2 YFSETQ. V dropped 2 bases and J dropped 0 bases, with 12 bases sitting between them. The DNA of the CDR3 is TGCGCCAGCAGCTTTTCAGGGCGAAACTCCTACGAGCAGTACTTC. It yields the protein CASSFSGRNSYEQYF.

The chain links TRBV9 to TRBJ1-1; tentative D call: TRBD1 (6 bases). The CDR3 has 16 residues. Germline V gene sequence: CDR1 SGDLS, CDR2 YYNGEE. V lost 3 bases and J 1 base, leaving 16 bases between the germline ends. The CDR3 DNA reads TGTGCCAGCAGCGCCTTAAACAGGGAGGCGAACACTGAAGCTTTCTTT. Its protein product is CASSALNREANTEAFF.